These T cell receptor beta chains were read from a single sample in a study of blood T cells in healthy people across ages. One entry per CDR3 protein, called by TCRdb with MiXCR from the 5' RACE reads. The data contain a few hundred thousand distinct CDR3 sequences, about 27% of them singletons. The same data also went into a second study, on T cells of mothers and their children.

The specimen was blood. These receptors were taken from a boy aged 2-15 years in good health. CDR3s include the opening cysteine and the closing phenylalanine or tryptophan. Fields, in order: CDR3 DNA, CDR3 protein, V gene, J gene, clone size, D gene. A D gene is named only where the DNA matches it firmly. The size field is filled for only some rows; it gives once, few, many or a size class.

CDR3nt: TGTGCCAGCAGCTCCAAGGGGGGGATCCAGTACTTC
CDR3aa: CASSSKGGIQYF
v_gene: TRBV7-2
j_gene: TRBJ2-4
abundance: .
d_gene: .

CDR3nt: TGCAGCATTGGGACAGGGGGGACTAATGAAAAACTGTTTTTT
CDR3aa: CSIGTGGTNEKLFF
v_gene: TRBV29-1
j_gene: TRBJ1-4
abundance: .
d_gene: TRBD1

CDR3nt: TGTGCCAGCAGCTTGGGACTAGCGGGAGCGCAAGAGACCCAGTACTTC
CDR3aa: CASSLGLAGAQETQYF
v_gene: TRBV7-6
j_gene: TRBJ2-5
abundance: many
d_gene: TRBD2

CDR3nt: TGTGCCAGCAGCTCCCAAGAGACCCAGTACTTC
CDR3aa: CASSSQETQYF
v_gene: TRBV5-1
j_gene: TRBJ2-5
abundance: many
d_gene: .

CDR3nt: TGTGCCAGCAGTTTATGGAAATGGGATGGGGGACAAGAGACCCAGTACTTC
CDR3aa: CASSLWKWDGGQETQYF
v_gene: TRBV28
j_gene: TRBJ2-5
abundance: few
d_gene: .

CDR3nt: TGTGCCAGCAGTCCCCGGGGACTAGCGGGATACAATGAGCAGTTCTTC
CDR3aa: CASSPRGLAGYNEQFF
v_gene: TRBV6-5
j_gene: TRBJ2-1
abundance: few
d_gene: TRBD2

CDR3nt: TGTGCCAGCAGCGGACTAGCGGGAGGCTCCTACAATGAGCAGTTCTTC
CDR3aa: CASSGLAGGSYNEQFF
v_gene: TRBV6-6
j_gene: TRBJ2-1
abundance: few
d_gene: TRBD2

CDR3nt: TGTGCCAGCAGCTCGAAGAGCGGGAATCAACAAGAGACCCAGTACTTC
CDR3aa: CASSSKSGNQQETQYF
v_gene: TRBV5-4
j_gene: TRBJ2-5
abundance: few
d_gene: TRBD2

CDR3nt: TGTGCCAGCAGCTTGCTAAGGATAGACGGCAACTATGGCTACACCTTC
CDR3aa: CASSLLRIDGNYGYTF
v_gene: TRBV5-6
j_gene: TRBJ1-2
abundance: .
d_gene: .

CDR3nt: TGCGCCAGCAGCTTGGAAGGGACTCTTGTCCAAGAGACCCAGTACTTC
CDR3aa: CASSLEGTLVQETQYF
v_gene: TRBV5-1
j_gene: TRBJ2-5
abundance: .
d_gene: .

CDR3nt: TGTGCCAGCAGGAGCGGACTAGCGGGTTATTACGAGCAGTACTTC
CDR3aa: CASRSGLAGYYEQYF
v_gene: TRBV2
j_gene: TRBJ2-7
abundance: .
d_gene: TRBD2

CDR3nt: TGTGCCAGCAGTGGCATCCTAGCGGGAGTTGGCGAGCAGTACTTC
CDR3aa: CASSGILAGVGEQYF
v_gene: TRBV2
j_gene: TRBJ2-7
abundance: .
d_gene: TRBD2

CDR3nt: TGTGCCAGCAGCTCCGACTATCAGCCCCAGCATTTT
CDR3aa: CASSSDYQPQHF
v_gene: TRBV7-2
j_gene: TRBJ1-5
abundance: .
d_gene: .

CDR3nt: TGCAGCGTTGGGGTCGGGGACGAGCAGTACTTC
CDR3aa: CSVGVGDEQYF
v_gene: TRBV29-1
j_gene: TRBJ2-7
abundance: .
d_gene: .

CDR3nt: TGTGCCAGCAGTTACAGCGCTCTTGCCTACGAGCAGTACTTC
CDR3aa: CASSYSALAYEQYF
v_gene: TRBV6-5
j_gene: TRBJ2-7
abundance: .
d_gene: .

CDR3nt: TGTGCCAGCAGCCAAGTACGGGACAGGGGTCACGAGCAGTACTTC
CDR3aa: CASSQVRDRGHEQYF
v_gene: TRBV14
j_gene: TRBJ2-7
abundance: few
d_gene: TRBD1

CDR3nt: TGTGCCAGCAGCTTAGAGACTAGCGGGGGGATCGTCCAGACCCAGTACTTC
CDR3aa: CASSLETSGGIVQTQYF
v_gene: TRBV7-8
j_gene: TRBJ2-5
abundance: .
d_gene: TRBD2

CDR3nt: TGTGCCTGGATAGCCGAGCGGGGTGAGACCCAGTACTTC
CDR3aa: CAWIAERGETQYF
v_gene: TRBV30
j_gene: TRBJ2-5
abundance: .
d_gene: TRBD2

CDR3nt: TGCGCCAGCAGCACCGGACAGGGCAGCGAGACCCAGTACTTC
CDR3aa: CASSTGQGSETQYF
v_gene: TRBV5-1
j_gene: TRBJ2-5
abundance: few
d_gene: TRBD1

CDR3nt: TGCAGTGCTCCTACAGGGGGAGGGAACACCGGGGAGCTGTTTTTT
CDR3aa: CSAPTGGGNTGELFF
v_gene: TRBV20-1
j_gene: TRBJ2-2
abundance: .
d_gene: TRBD1

CDR3nt: TGTGCCAGCAGTTACTGGCTGGGCGATGAAAAACTGTTTTTT
CDR3aa: CASSYWLGDEKLFF
v_gene: TRBV6-5
j_gene: TRBJ1-4
abundance: .
d_gene: .

CDR3nt: TGCGCCAGCAGCAAGACAGGGGGGGAGACCCAGTACTTC
CDR3aa: CASSKTGGETQYF
v_gene: TRBV5-1
j_gene: TRBJ2-5
abundance: many
d_gene: TRBD1

CDR3nt: TGTGCCAGCGGCCAACTACGAGCATACACAGATACGCAGTATTTT
CDR3aa: CASGQLRAYTDTQYF
v_gene: TRBV3-1
j_gene: TRBJ2-3
abundance: .
d_gene: .

CDR3nt: TGTGCCTGGAGTGGGGGAAACAATCAGCCCCAGCATTTT
CDR3aa: CAWSGGNNQPQHF
v_gene: TRBV30
j_gene: TRBJ1-5
abundance: .
d_gene: .

CDR3nt: TGTGCCAGCAGCTTGGGACAGGGCGATCAGCCCCAGCATTTT
CDR3aa: CASSLGQGDQPQHF
v_gene: TRBV5-1
j_gene: TRBJ1-5
abundance: few
d_gene: TRBD1

CDR3nt: TGTGCCAGCAGCCCCACGGCCCAGGAACCCCAGCATTTT
CDR3aa: CASSPTAQEPQHF
v_gene: TRBV6-1
j_gene: TRBJ1-5
abundance: few
d_gene: .

CDR3nt: TGTGCCAGCAGCCAGCGCGGGGGCAAGAAGAACAGTTACACTGAAGCTTTCTTT
CDR3aa: CASSQRGGKKNSYTEAFF
v_gene: TRBV14
j_gene: TRBJ1-1
abundance: .
d_gene: .

CDR3nt: TGTGCCACCAGCCCCAGGACAGCCGTCACAGATACGCAGTATTTT
CDR3aa: CATSPRTAVTDTQYF
v_gene: TRBV15
j_gene: TRBJ2-3
abundance: few
d_gene: .

CDR3nt: TGTGCCAGCAGCGACCCCAGCCTCGATCAGCCCCAGCATTTT
CDR3aa: CASSDPSLDQPQHF
v_gene: TRBV7-9
j_gene: TRBJ1-5
abundance: .
d_gene: .

CDR3nt: TGTGCCAGCAGTCAACCCCCGGGGACAGGGACGGATGAGCAGTTCTTC
CDR3aa: CASSQPPGTGTDEQFF
v_gene: TRBV12-3/TRBV12-4
j_gene: TRBJ2-1
abundance: .
d_gene: TRBD1

CDR3nt: TGCGCCAGCAGCTTGGGTTCTAGACTCTACAATGAGCAGTTCTTC
CDR3aa: CASSLGSRLYNEQFF
v_gene: TRBV5-1
j_gene: TRBJ2-1
abundance: once
d_gene: .

CDR3nt: TGTGCCAGCAGTGGGACCGCCACCTACGAGCAGTACTTC
CDR3aa: CASSGTATYEQYF
v_gene: TRBV12-3/TRBV12-4
j_gene: TRBJ2-7
abundance: .
d_gene: .

CDR3nt: TGTGCCAGCAGTTTATTGGCGGGATTTGACATTCAGTACTTC
CDR3aa: CASSLLAGFDIQYF
v_gene: TRBV27
j_gene: TRBJ2-4
abundance: few
d_gene: .

CDR3nt: TGTGCCAGCAGTTTTGGGCAGGGTTTGGGGACCCAGTACTTC
CDR3aa: CASSFGQGLGTQYF
v_gene: TRBV12-3/TRBV12-4
j_gene: TRBJ2-5
abundance: .
d_gene: .

CDR3nt: TGTGCCAGCAGCTTAGTGAGATCCCGGAGGACAGGCCAAGAGGCCCAGTACTTC
CDR3aa: CASSLVRSRRTGQEAQYF
v_gene: TRBV7-2
j_gene: TRBJ2-5
abundance: few
d_gene: TRBD1

CDR3nt: TGTGCCAGCAGTTACCTTTGGCGGGACCTCTACAATGAGCAGTTCTTC
CDR3aa: CASSYLWRDLYNEQFF
v_gene: TRBV6-2/TRBV6-3
j_gene: TRBJ2-1
abundance: .
d_gene: .

CDR3nt: TGCAGTGCTAGAGATGGCTGGGAGGGGAAGGAAGCTTTCTTT
CDR3aa: CSARDGWEGKEAFF
v_gene: TRBV20-1
j_gene: TRBJ1-1
abundance: .
d_gene: .

CDR3nt: TGCAGCGTTGAGTCCGCTTATGGCTACACCTTC
CDR3aa: CSVESAYGYTF
v_gene: TRBV29-1
j_gene: TRBJ1-2
abundance: few
d_gene: .

CDR3nt: TGCAGTGCTAGGAACCCCCTAGCGAACCTTTACGAGCAGTACTTC
CDR3aa: CSARNPLANLYEQYF
v_gene: TRBV20-1
j_gene: TRBJ2-7
abundance: few
d_gene: .

CDR3nt: TGTGCCACCATGACAGATATGGCCACAGATACGCAGTATTTT
CDR3aa: CATMTDMATDTQYF
v_gene: TRBV12-3/TRBV12-4
j_gene: TRBJ2-3
abundance: .
d_gene: .

CDR3nt: TGTGCCAGCAGCTTAGTTGCTGGTGGGATTTACGGCTACACCTTC
CDR3aa: CASSLVAGGIYGYTF
v_gene: TRBV7-8
j_gene: TRBJ1-2
abundance: few
d_gene: .

CDR3nt: TGCAGCGTCGCCGGGACAGGGGTGTACGAGCAGTACTTC
CDR3aa: CSVAGTGVYEQYF
v_gene: TRBV29-1
j_gene: TRBJ2-7
abundance: few
d_gene: TRBD1

CDR3nt: TGTGCCAGCAGCTTAGACCGACGCAATGAGCAGTTCTTC
CDR3aa: CASSLDRRNEQFF
v_gene: TRBV11-3
j_gene: TRBJ2-1
abundance: .
d_gene: .

CDR3nt: TGTGCCAGCAGCGTCCCCGGGACCCAAGAACGTGATACGCAGTATTTT
CDR3aa: CASSVPGTQERDTQYF
v_gene: TRBV13
j_gene: TRBJ2-3
abundance: few
d_gene: .

CDR3nt: TGTGCCAGCAGTCAAGGGGCGGGGGGCTACGAGCAGTACTTC
CDR3aa: CASSQGAGGYEQYF
v_gene: TRBV27
j_gene: TRBJ2-7
abundance: few
d_gene: TRBD2

CDR3nt: TGCGCCAGCAGCGCCAGACAGGGATCTGAGCAGTTCTTC
CDR3aa: CASSARQGSEQFF
v_gene: TRBV5-1
j_gene: TRBJ2-1
abundance: few
d_gene: TRBD1

CDR3nt: TGTGCCAGCAGGCATGGGACTAGTGGGTACCAAGAGACCAAGTACTTC
CDR3aa: CASRHGTSGYQETKYF
v_gene: TRBV7-9
j_gene: TRBJ2-5
abundance: .
d_gene: TRBD2

CDR3nt: TGTGCCAGCAGTGACTCGATGGAGCAGTTCTTC
CDR3aa: CASSDSMEQFF
v_gene: TRBV6-4
j_gene: TRBJ2-1
abundance: few
d_gene: .

CDR3nt: TGCAGTGCTAGAGATACTTTTTTTAGGGGAGGGGCTAACTATGGCTACACCTTC
CDR3aa: CSARDTFFRGGANYGYTF
v_gene: TRBV20-1
j_gene: TRBJ1-2
abundance: few
d_gene: .

CDR3nt: TGTGCCAGCAGCCACCCAGGCGCCGGGGGGGCTAGAGATACGCAGTATTTT
CDR3aa: CASSHPGAGGARDTQYF
v_gene: TRBV12-3/TRBV12-4
j_gene: TRBJ2-3
abundance: few
d_gene: TRBD2

CDR3nt: TGTGCCAGCAGTCCTAGCGGGGGTTCTCCTTATGAGCAGTTCTTC
CDR3aa: CASSPSGGSPYEQFF
v_gene: TRBV7-3
j_gene: TRBJ2-1
abundance: .
d_gene: TRBD2

CDR3nt: TGCAGTGTAGCCCGGGCGGGCAACACTGAAGCTTTCTTT
CDR3aa: CSVARAGNTEAFF
v_gene: TRBV20-1
j_gene: TRBJ1-1
abundance: few
d_gene: .

CDR3nt: TGTGCCAGCAGTCCCCGGGGACTAGCGGTTAACAATGAGCAGTTCTTC
CDR3aa: CASSPRGLAVNNEQFF
v_gene: TRBV6-1
j_gene: TRBJ2-1
abundance: .
d_gene: TRBD2

CDR3nt: TGTGCCAGCAGTAGACAGCTAGGCCAGCCCCAGCATTTT
CDR3aa: CASSRQLGQPQHF
v_gene: TRBV12-3/TRBV12-4
j_gene: TRBJ1-5
abundance: few
d_gene: .

CDR3nt: TGTGCCAGCGTTCGGGGGGGCTACGAGCAGTACTTC
CDR3aa: CASVRGGYEQYF
v_gene: TRBV2
j_gene: TRBJ2-7
abundance: many
d_gene: TRBD2

CDR3nt: TGCGCCAGCAGTGAGGGACAGGGGGCCGACAATGAGCAGTTCTTC
CDR3aa: CASSEGQGADNEQFF
v_gene: TRBV10-2
j_gene: TRBJ2-1
abundance: many
d_gene: TRBD1

CDR3nt: TGTGCCAGCAAGTCCTATGAGATTGAGCAGTTCTTC
CDR3aa: CASKSYEIEQFF
v_gene: TRBV12-3/TRBV12-4
j_gene: TRBJ2-1
abundance: .
d_gene: .

CDR3nt: TGTGCCAGCAGTCTGACAGGGGGTCCTGAAAAACTGTTTTTT
CDR3aa: CASSLTGGPEKLFF
v_gene: TRBV2
j_gene: TRBJ1-4
abundance: .
d_gene: TRBD1

CDR3nt: TGTGCCAGCAGCGCCGGGAACAGGAACACTGAAGCTTTCTTT
CDR3aa: CASSAGNRNTEAFF
v_gene: TRBV7-9
j_gene: TRBJ1-1
abundance: .
d_gene: .

CDR3nt: TGTGCCAGCCTATTCCAAGAGACCCAGTACTTC
CDR3aa: CASLFQETQYF
v_gene: TRBV7-6
j_gene: TRBJ2-5
abundance: .
d_gene: .